The present TCR beta chain was sequenced within a study of blood T cell repertoires in COVID-19. Study details: Samples of COVID-19 (acute and convalescent) were obtained from the United States, Italy and Spain. T cells, B-cell-depleted T cells, or PBMCs supplied cDNA or gDNA.

Per the original data handling: The authors estimated nucleated cell counts from reference gene primer amplification. Only in-frame clones appear in the TCRdb table, and some are missing; sequencing was by immunoSEQ multiplex PCR. Clone size and V and J calls were adopted from that table, with D and trimming inferred from the DNA. The sample consists of more than 250,000 clones, 80% to 90% of them appearing once. Germline CDR1 and CDR2: MNHNY and SVGAGI (reference sequence). CDR3 size: 15 residues. The J segment lost 3 bases and the V segment lost 4 bases, leaving 3 bases of the junction unmatched. The gene calls are TRBV6-6 and TRBJ2-7; TRBD2 matches at 13 bases. The source of this sequence is a man between 18 and 29 years old who had recovered from COVID-19. Sequences were obtained from peripheral blood. CDR3 nucleotide sequence: TGTGCCAGCAGTTCCAGACTAGCGGGAGGCTACGAGCAGTACTTC. Residues: CASSSRLAGGYEQYF.